The 15 T cell receptor beta chains reported below all come from one sample, sequenced in a study of Graves' ophthalmopathy and Graves' hyperthyroidism. The authors amplified TCR beta CDR3 regions, and they did so from RNA transcripts for repertoire sequencing. A first-round RT-PCR used HTBI primers, followed by a second-round multiplex PCR. TCRdb reprocessed the multiplex PCR reads with MiXCR, giving one entry per CDR3 protein. The sample has under 800,000 distinct CDR3 sequences; about 20% are singletons. Source material: peripheral blood. Every receptor here comes from a woman aged 18-29 years with stable Graves' hyperthyroidism. Some clones in this sample may be carry-over from other donors' samples.

J is TRBJ2-5 and V is TRBV5-1; D ambiguous. The germline CDR1 and CDR2 sequences are SGHRS and YFSETQ. Trimming took off 0 bases at V and 0 bases at J, with 15 bases between the two ends. CDR3 length: 17 residues. This CDR3 reads CASSLGSGRPYQETQYF. In DNA, the CDR3 is TGCGCCAGCAGCTTGGGTTCCGGACGGCCGTACCAAGAGACCCAGTACTTC.

This clonotype was recorded at least ten times. V gene TRBV6-1 combines with J gene TRBJ1-1, with TRBD1 as a possible D gene (5 bases). Germline lookup yields CDR1 MNHNS and CDR2 SASEGT. V was pared by 6 bases and J by 6 bases, with 14 bases between. The CDR3 consists of 13 residues. DNA for the CDR3: TGTGCCAGCAGAGGGACTTCCCAGGCTGAAGCTTTCTTT. This gives the protein CASRGTSQAEAFF.

This clonotype showed up many times. This chain links TRBV28 with TRBJ1-5; D is unclear. Trimming cost V 8 bases and J 0 bases, with 8 bases left between them. The CDR3 length is 13 residues. Germline-derived CDR1 and CDR2 are MDHEN and SYDVKM. The CDR3 DNA is TGTGCCAGCCGCACAAGTAGCAATCAGCCCCAGCATTTT. Protein product: CASRTSSNQPQHF.

As concerns this clonotype: At one end, the junction sequence differs from germline, possibly due to a read error. The chain has TRBV15 and TRBJ1-1, with D possibly being TRBD1 (5 bases). Germline CDR1 is LNHNV and CDR2 is YYDKDF (reference sequence). The CDR3 sequence is 15 residues long. The CDR3 protein is CATIRGLGGDTEAFF. CDR3 DNA: TGTGCCACCATCAGAGGTCTTGGGGGAGACACTGAAGCTTTCTTT.

This clonotype showed up many times. The gene calls are TRBV6-5 and TRBJ2-5, with unresolved D. The CDR3 is made up of 13 amino acids. Looked up from germline, CDR1 is MNHEY and CDR2 is SVGAGI. The V and J ends lost 0 bases and 13 bases respectively, with 15 bases between them. Written as DNA, the CDR3 is TGTGCCAGCAGTTACTCGACGACGGCCGAAGCGTACTTC. Residues: CASSYSTTAEAYF.

The chain employs TRBV7-8 and TRBJ1-6, with D perhaps TRBD1 (5 bases). Per germline, CDR1 SGHVS and CDR2 FQNEAQ. There are 14 residues in the CDR3. V dropped 4 bases and J dropped 10 bases, with 14 bases sitting between them. The CDR3 reads CASSSRGRDSPLHF. CDR3 bases: TGTGCCAGCAGCTCGCGGGGCAGGGACTCACCCCTCCACTTT.

A few counts support this clonotype. This chain uses TRBV7-2 with TRBJ1-2; 10 bases match TRBD1. This CDR3 contains 15 residues. With V trimmed by 4 bases and J by 3 bases, 5 bases remained unmatched. Per the germline V gene, CDR1 is SGHTA and CDR2 is FQGNSA. CDR3 coding DNA: TGTGCCAGCAGCTGGTCGACAGGGGGCGACTATGGCTACACCTTC. Protein: CASSWSTGGDYGYTF.

The CDR3 is CASSPEAENTEAFF. Written as DNA, the CDR3 is TGTGCCAGCAGCCCCGAGGCAGAGAACACTGAAGCTTTCTTT. The chain couples TRBV3-1 to TRBJ1-1; no clear D. The V gene lost 4 bases and the J gene lost 1 base, with 10 bases spanning the gap. This CDR3 is built from 14 residues. Germline V gives CDR1 LGHDT, CDR2 YNNKEL (reference sequence). The complete variable domain, with remaining parts taken from reference TRBV3-1 and TRBJ1-1, reads DTAVSQTPKYLVTQMGNDKSIKCEQNLGHDTMYWYKQDSKKFLKIMFSYNNKELIINETVPNRFSPKSPDKAHLNLHINSLELGDSAVYFCASSPEAENTEAFFGQGTRLTVV.

The chain's CDR3 is CSARDRGGGLNEQYF. The CDR3 DNA is TGCAGTGCTAGAGATCGGGGGGGCGGATTAAACGAGCAGTACTTC. The J gene is TRBJ2-7, the V gene TRBV20-1, with TRBD2 identical over 8 bases. The CDR3 has 15 residues. The junction had 9 bases not matched to a gene; V was cut back by 0 bases and J by 5 bases. From germline, CDR1 is DFQATT and CDR2 SNEGSKA (reference sequence).

The chain combines TRBV6-2 or TRBV6-3 with TRBJ1-6; D might be TRBD1 (5 bases). V was clipped by 6 bases and J by 5 bases, with 11 bases between them. The CDR3 totals 14 residues. CDR1 is MNHEY and CDR2 is SVGEGT in the germline V gene. The CDR3, as DNA: TGTGCCAGCAGCCAGGCAGGGAATAATTCACCCCTCCACTTT. This sequence encodes CASSQAGNNSPLHF.

This clonotype was counted only a few times. The rearrangement joins TRBV11-1 to TRBJ2-2; 10 bases agree with TRBD2. V gave up 3 bases and J gave up 0 bases; unmatched junction bases: 7. The germline CDR1 and CDR2 sequences are SGHAT and FQDESV (reference sequence). This CDR3 region has 18 residues. The CDR3 nucleotides read TGTGCCAGCAGCTTCCGGACTAGCGGAGACCCGAACACCGGGGAGCTGTTTTTT. Translated, it gives CASSFRTSGDPNTGELFF.

This clonotype was seen repeatedly, ten times or more. The V and J genes are TRBV7-9 and TRBJ1-1; perhaps TRBD1 as D (5 bases). Germline V gene lookup returns CDR1 SEHNR and CDR2 FQNEAQ (reference sequence). V was trimmed by 9 bases and J by 5 bases, leaving 10 bases between them. The CDR3 covers 11 residues. CDR3 sequence: CASQRGTEAFF. The CDR3 DNA reads TGTGCCAGTCAGCGGGGGACTGAAGCTTTCTTT.

This sequence joins TRBV25-1 and TRBJ1-5, with a tentative D call TRBD1 (6 bases). The CDR3 is made up of 16 amino acids. Trimming removed 3 bases from V and 2 bases from J, with 14 bases in between. CDR1 and CDR2 (germline): MGHDK, SYGVNS. CDR3: CASSDSTEGGNQPQHF. The CDR3 DNA is TGTGCCAGCAGTGATTCGACAGAGGGGGGCAATCAGCCCCAGCATTTT.

The chain is built from TRBV6-1 and TRBJ2-7, with unresolved D. CDR1 MNHNS and CDR2 SASEGT come from the germline V gene. This CDR3 comprises 13 residues. V lost 2 bases, J lost 5 bases, and 10 bases lay in between. CDR3 protein: CASSELLVDEQYF. The CDR3 coding sequence is TGTGCCAGCAGTGAATTGCTGGTGGACGAGCAGTACTTC.

This clonotype was seen a single time. V and J are TRBV28 and TRBJ2-5; possibly TRBD2 for D (5 bases). The J call could be wrong; TRBJ2-7 is a better fit for the DNA end. In germline, CDR1 is MDHEN, CDR2 SYDVKM. This CDR3 is 14 amino acids long. DNA of the CDR3: TGTGCCAGCAACGCGGGCCGGATGCTCTACGAGCAGTACTTC. As protein: CASNAGRMLYEQYF.